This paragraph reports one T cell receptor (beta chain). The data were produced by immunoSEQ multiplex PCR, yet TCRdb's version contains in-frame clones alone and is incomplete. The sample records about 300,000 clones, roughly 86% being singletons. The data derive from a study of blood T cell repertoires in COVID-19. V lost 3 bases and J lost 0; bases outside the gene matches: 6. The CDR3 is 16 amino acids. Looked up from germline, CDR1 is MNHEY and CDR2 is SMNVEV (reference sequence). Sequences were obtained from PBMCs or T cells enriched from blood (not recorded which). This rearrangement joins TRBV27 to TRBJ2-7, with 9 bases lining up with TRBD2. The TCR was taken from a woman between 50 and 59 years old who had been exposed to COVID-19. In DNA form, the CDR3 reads TGTGCCAGCAGTTTCACCAGCGGGGGGTCCTCCTACGAGCAGTACTTC. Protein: CASSFTSGGSSYEQYF.